This TCR beta chain was obtained from a study of blood T cell repertoires in COVID-19. Study context: The United States, Italy and Spain were the sources of the acute and convalescent COVID-19 samples. The analysed material was cDNA or gDNA that came from T cells, B-cell-depleted T cells, or PBMCs.

Original handling: Amplified reference gene primers provided the basis for estimating nucleated cell counts. Sequencing used immunoSEQ multiplex PCR; TCRdb keeps in-frame clones, though not all of them. The V and J calls and the clone size are those of that table, but D and trimming were determined from the DNA. Found here are over 130,000 clones, roughly 80% of them singletons; the top ten hold 3.5% to 4.5%. Germline V CDR1 and CDR2: SGHVS, FNYEAQ. The CDR3 consists of 14 residues. V shed 6 bases and J 5 bases; nucleotides not matched to a gene: 8. The gene calls are TRBV7-6 and TRBJ1-1; 8 positions match TRBD1. Specimen: peripheral blood. The sequence was collected from a woman aged 55-75 years with acute or convalescent COVID-19. CDR3 DNA sequence: TGTGCCAGCAGTCGTCCAGGGGGCGGGACTGAAGCTTTCTTT. Residues: CASSRPGGGTEAFF.